Listed here are 4 T cell receptor beta chains from one sample, sequenced in a study of technical replicates of blood from several donors. Some clones are missing from TCRdb's copy, which holds only in-frame ones; the method was immunoSEQ multiplex PCR. The table records around 80,000 clones, 94% of them present only once. Sequenced: T cells isolated from PBMCs. These receptors were obtained from a human donor in good health.

This clone is a singleton in its sample. The chain links TRBV7-2 to TRBJ1-1, with D possibly TRBD1 on 6 matching bases. V gave up 0 bases and J gave up 1 base, with 9 bases separating them. CDR3 size: 15 residues. Germline loops: CDR1 SGHTA, CDR2 FQGNSA. As DNA, the CDR3 is TGTGCCAGCAGCTTAGCGTGGGGGCCGAACACTGAAGCTTTCTTT. Protein: CASSLAWGPNTEAFF.

The V and J genes are TRBV9 and TRBJ2-7, with TRBD2 identical over 10 bases. Trimming at V came to 4 bases and at J to 4 bases, leaving 8 bases not matched to a gene. The germline V gene has CDR1 SGDLS and CDR2 YYNGEE. This CDR3 is 15 amino acids long. As DNA, the CDR3 is TGTGCCAGCAGCCCTTTAGCGGGAGGTGGGTACGAGCAGTACTTC. Encoded protein: CASSPLAGGGYEQYF.

The chain joins TRBV5-1 to TRBJ1-4; D is unresolved. The CDR3 spans 12 residues. Deletions cut 0 bases from V and 7 bases from J, with 4 bases between. CDR1 SGHRS and CDR2 YFSETQ come from the germline V gene. The CDR3 spells CASSLAGEKLFF. For the CDR3, the DNA is TGCGCCAGCAGCTTGGCGGGTGAAAAACTGTTTTTT.

The chain couples TRBV2 to TRBJ1-2; 7 nucleotides align to TRBD1. The CDR3 covers 11 residues. Germline V gene data show CDR1 as SNHLY and CDR2 as FYNNEI. Losses at the gene ends were 6 bases for V and 7 bases for J; bases not matched to a gene: 2. The CDR3, as DNA: TGTGCCAGCAGATCAGGGGGTGGCTACACCTTC. It yields the protein CASRSGGGYTF.